This entry concerns a single T cell receptor (beta chain). Its target is not known. Looked up from germline, CDR1 is SEHNR and CDR2 is FQNEAQ (reference sequence). Trimming took 4 bases from V and 1 from J; bases not matched to a gene: 7. This CDR3 has 16 amino acids. The data were obtained in a study of T cell repertoires in cytomegalovirus infection. The overall study: Public TCR beta signatures provided an indication of both CMV infection and a matching HLA type. Broader study findings: Pooled public TCR beta family frequency picked out CMV carriers with the relevant HLA. CMV-specific TCR beta clonotypes restricted by HLA-C dominated the ex vivo response.

TCRdb re-called the reads with MiXCR, one entry per CDR3 protein. The sample lists under 200,000 distinct CDR3 sequences, about 20% occurring once. The TCR sequence derives from a human donor in good health (CMV status not recorded). Some clones in this sample may be carry-over from other donors' samples. The rearrangement joins TRBV7-9 to TRBJ1-1; TRBD1 matches 9 bases. The sequencing used CD8+ T cells from cultured PBMCs, collected from culture after CMV antigen stimulation. The CDR3 nucleotides read TGTGCCAGCAGCTCGCGGGACAGGGAGGAGAACACTGAAGCTTTCTTT. Translation gives CASSSRDREENTEAFF.